These 9 T cell receptor beta chains were sequenced from one sample in a study of cytomegalovirus exposure and HLA in healthy donors. The PCR was carried out with 60 Vbeta primers and 13 Jbeta primers. Sequencing was performed with immunoSEQ multiplex PCR; in TCRdb, only in-frame clones are kept and a portion is missing. Counted here are roughly 290,000 clones, over 70% occurring once; the ten biggest clones make up about 0.28%. Material for sequencing was PBMCs. The receptors shown here come from a girl aged 2 to 9 in good health and CMV-seronegative.

Concerning this clone: This CDR3 is also generated by other DNA sequences in the sample. This chain links TRBV29-1 with TRBJ1-1; D unclear. Trimming cost V 4 bases and J 1 base, with 4 bases left between them. The CDR3 contains 11 residues. CDR1 and CDR2 (germline): SQVTM, ANQGSEA. The CDR3 sequence: CSVVRNTEAFF. The CDR3 nucleotides read TGCAGCGTTGTGAGGAACACTGAAGCTTTCTTT.

This clone came up once. The rearrangement joins TRBV9 to TRBJ1-1, with 10 positions matching TRBD1. Germline V gene data show CDR1 as SGDLS and CDR2 as YYNGEE. V gave up 0 bases and J gave up 0 bases; unmatched junction bases: 20. CDR3 size: 22 residues. The CDR3 loop is CASSVDGGGPFRDRGMNTEAFF. CDR3 bases: TGTGCCAGCAGCGTAGACGGGGGTGGCCCCTTCCGGGACAGGGGAATGAACACTGAAGCTTTCTTT.

This sequence joins TRBV6-1 and TRBJ1-1; 9 bases map to TRBD1. Germline V lookup: CDR1 MNHNS, CDR2 SASEGT. V lost 3 bases and J lost 3; bases outside the gene matches: 2. The CDR3 totals 14 residues. Written as DNA, the CDR3 is TGTGCCAGCAGTGAGGGACAGGGATACACTGAAGCTTTCTTT. This encodes CASSEGQGYTEAFF.

The chain employs TRBV7-9 and TRBJ2-2; the match to TRBD1 covers 8 bases. Trimming removed 4 bases from V and 5 bases from J; junction bases left unmatched: 6. Germline assignment: CDR1 SEHNR and CDR2 FQNEAQ (reference sequence). The CDR3 is made up of 15 amino acids. CDR3 bases: TGTGCCAGCAGCTCAGGACAGGGAGAAACCGGGGAGCTGTTTTTT. Translating it yields CASSSGQGETGELFF. Full variable domain (rest looked up from reference TRBV7-9 and TRBJ2-2): DTGVSQNPRHKITKRGQNVTFRCDPISEHNRLYWYRQTLGQGPEFLTYFQNEAQLEKSRLLSDRFSAERPKGSFSTLEIQRTEQGDSAMYLCASSSGQGETGELFFGEGSRLTVL.

This clone has only one observation. The chain is built from TRBV9 and TRBJ2-7; 8 bases agree with TRBD2. Germline V gene lookup returns CDR1 SGDLS and CDR2 YYNGEE. The CDR3 loop spans 16 amino acids. V lost 0 bases and J lost 3; bases outside the gene matches: 8. The chain's CDR3 is CASSVASGLGVYEQYF. The CDR3 DNA sequence: TGTGCCAGCAGCGTAGCCTCGGGACTAGGTGTCTACGAGCAGTACTTC.

The chain employs TRBV29-1 and TRBJ1-4; 12 nucleotides match TRBD1. J gave up 10 bases and V 6 bases, and 9 bases lay outside the gene matches. CDR1 SQVTM and CDR2 ANQGSEA come from the germline V gene. This CDR3 has 14 residues. The chain's CDR3 is CSVGTGGKVRKLFF. DNA of the CDR3: TGCAGCGTGGGGACAGGGGGCAAAGTGAGAAAACTGTTTTTT.

The CDR3 DNA reads TGCGCCAGCAGCCAAGATTCCAGGGATTCCTACGAGCAGTACTTC. Its protein is CASSQDSRDSYEQYF. The genes are TRBV4-1 and TRBJ2-7, with a weak D call TRBD1 (5 bases). The CDR3 loop spans 15 amino acids. The V gene's germline CDR1 is MGHRA and CDR2 YSYEKL. Trimming cost V 0 bases and J 1 base, with 10 bases left between them.

This clone has just one count. The V and J genes are TRBV28 and TRBJ2-1; 12 bases agree with TRBD2. V lost 8 bases, J lost 2 bases, and 7 bases stayed unmatched. The CDR3 runs 16 residues. Germline assignment: CDR1 MDHEN and CDR2 SYDVKM. This chain's CDR3 is CASATASGRAYNEQFF. The CDR3 DNA reads as TGTGCCAGCGCTACGGCTAGCGGGAGGGCCTACAATGAGCAGTTCTTC.

The chain combines TRBV6-1 with TRBJ2-7, with D unresolved. The V end was cut by 7 bases, the J end by 1 base, with 11 bases between. The length of the CDR3 is 13 residues. Per the germline V gene, CDR1 is MNHNS and CDR2 is SASEGT. The CDR3 sequence is CASTPATSYEQYF. The CDR3 DNA reads as TGTGCCAGCACCCCTGCCACTTCCTACGAGCAGTACTTC.